There are a few counts of the clone carrying this T cell receptor beta chain. Its antigen remains unknown. These data belong to a study of blood T cells in healthy people across ages. Whole-study context: Template switching picked up about one barcoded beta molecule for each two T cells. Study results and caveats: Unsorted PBMCs prevented conclusive naive versus antigen-experienced comparison.

The CDR3 runs to 15 residues. Germline assignment: CDR1 LGHNA and CDR2 YNFKEQ. Trimming pared 0 bases from V and 0 bases from J, leaving 8 bases between. Next came a second PCR, run for roughly 6 to 11 cycles, which used a sample-barcoded 5' primer along with a J-beta primer mix. Every molecule of cDNA carried a tag from a template-switch adaptor with 12 random nucleotides. TCRdb independently ran MiXCR on the 5' RACE reads; one entry per CDR3 protein. The sample lists approximately 800,000 distinct CDR3 sequences, 58% occurring once. Material: blood. This chain connects TRBV4-2 to TRBJ2-5; weak D call: TRBD2 (6 bases). The origin of this receptor is a man aged 30 to 45 in good health. The CDR3 protein is CASSQEWDYQETQYF. CDR3 in DNA: TGTGCCAGCAGCCAAGAGTGGGACTACCAAGAGACCCAGTACTTC.